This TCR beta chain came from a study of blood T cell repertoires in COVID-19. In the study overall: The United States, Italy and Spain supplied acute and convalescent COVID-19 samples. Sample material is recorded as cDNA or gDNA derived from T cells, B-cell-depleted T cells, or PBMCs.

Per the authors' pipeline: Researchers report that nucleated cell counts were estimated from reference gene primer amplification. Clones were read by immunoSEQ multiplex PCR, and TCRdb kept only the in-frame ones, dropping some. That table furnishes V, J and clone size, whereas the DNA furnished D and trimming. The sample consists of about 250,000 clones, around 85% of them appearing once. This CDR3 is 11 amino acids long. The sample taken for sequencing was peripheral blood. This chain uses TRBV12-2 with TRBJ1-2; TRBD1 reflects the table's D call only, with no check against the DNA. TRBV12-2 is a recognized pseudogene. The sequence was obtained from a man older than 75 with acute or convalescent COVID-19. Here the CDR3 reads CASHRAETDTF. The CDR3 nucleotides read TGTGCAAGTCATAGGGCGGAGACAGACACCTTC.